This T cell receptor (beta chain) came from a study of OX40 agonist ivuxolimab in advanced cancers. Study context: Ivuxolimab is a fully human IgG2 antibody that activates OX40 (CD134). Partial responses were seen in three patients, one with hepatocellular carcinoma and two with cutaneous melanoma.

Sequencing was performed with immunoSEQ multiplex PCR; in TCRdb, only in-frame clones are kept and a portion is missing. The sample carries tens of thousands of clones, over 80% recorded once. Patients had blood sampled at baseline and again on cycle 4 day 1 and cycle 7 day 1. The CDR3 length is 13 residues. Germline lookup yields CDR1 LNHDA and CDR2 SQIVND (reference sequence). Trimming removed 3 bases from V and 5 bases from J, with 10 bases in between. Findings and caveats of the study: Expanded clones tended on average to be more numerous among CD8+ T cells than CD4+.

This clone was counted only a few times. Its antigen is as yet unknown. The sample contains more than one DNA sequence encoding this CDR3. J is TRBJ1-1 and V is TRBV19; no firm D call. The clonotype originates from an adult with an advanced solid tumor such as melanoma, head and neck, liver or kidney cancer. The specimen comprised CD4+ or CD8+ T cells sorted from blood, sampled in a trial of the OX40 agonist ivuxolimab. CDR3 amino acids: CASSIGRETEAFF. As DNA, the CDR3 is TGTGCCAGTAGTATTGGTAGGGAAACTGAAGCTTTCTTT.